This T cell receptor beta chain was observed in a study of blood T cell repertoires in COVID-19. Original analysis: It was from reference gene primer amplification that nucleated cell counts were estimated. Assay used: immunoSEQ multiplex PCR; TCRdb lists only in-frame clones, some missing. V and J calls and clone size come straight from that table; D and trimming were deduced from the DNA. The sample lists fewer than 300,000 clones, roughly nine tenths seen once, with approximately 2% in the top ten. CDR1 is LNHNV, CDR2 YYDKDF, per germline (reference sequence). Losses at the gene ends were 3 bases for V and 4 bases for J; bases not matched to a gene: 13. The CDR3 contains 18 residues.

The rearrangement uses TRBV15 and TRBJ2-1, with 9 bases matching TRBD1. The receptor comes from a woman younger than 45 with COVID-19, enrolled during active disease. What was sequenced was peripheral blood. CDR3 loop: CATSRFLGTGKFYNEQFF. Here the CDR3 DNA reads TGTGCCACCAGCAGGTTCCTTGGGACAGGGAAATTTTACAATGAGCAGTTCTTC.